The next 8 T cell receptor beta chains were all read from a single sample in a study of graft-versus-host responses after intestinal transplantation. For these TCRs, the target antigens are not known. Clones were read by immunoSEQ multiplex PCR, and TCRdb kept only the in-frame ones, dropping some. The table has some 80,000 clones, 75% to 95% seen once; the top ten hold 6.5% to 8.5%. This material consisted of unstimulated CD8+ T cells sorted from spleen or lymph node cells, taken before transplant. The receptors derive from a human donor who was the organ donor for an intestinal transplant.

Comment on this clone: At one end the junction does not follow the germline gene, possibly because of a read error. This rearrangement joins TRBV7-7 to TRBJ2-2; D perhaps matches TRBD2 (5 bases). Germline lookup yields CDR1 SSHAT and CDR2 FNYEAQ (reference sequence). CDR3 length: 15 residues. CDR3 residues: CASSSLGLNTGELFF. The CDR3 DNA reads TGTGCTAGCAGCTCACTAGGCTTGAACACCGGGGAGCTGTTTTTT.

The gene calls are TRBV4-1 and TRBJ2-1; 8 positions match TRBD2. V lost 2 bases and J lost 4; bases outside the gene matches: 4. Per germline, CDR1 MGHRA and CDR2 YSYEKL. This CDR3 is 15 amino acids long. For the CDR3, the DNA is TGCGCCAGCAGCCAAATTAGCGGGACATACAATGAGCAGTTCTTC. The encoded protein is CASSQISGTYNEQFF.

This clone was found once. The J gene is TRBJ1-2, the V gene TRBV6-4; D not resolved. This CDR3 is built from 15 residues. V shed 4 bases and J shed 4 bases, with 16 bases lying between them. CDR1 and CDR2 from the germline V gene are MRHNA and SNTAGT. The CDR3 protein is CASSGRHWYSYGYTF. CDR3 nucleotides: TGTGCCAGCAGTGGACGACATTGGTACTCCTATGGCTACACCTTC.

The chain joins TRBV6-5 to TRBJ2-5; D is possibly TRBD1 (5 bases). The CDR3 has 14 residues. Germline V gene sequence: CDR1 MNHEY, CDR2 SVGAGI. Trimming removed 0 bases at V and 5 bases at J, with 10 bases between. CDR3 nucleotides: TGTGCCAGCAGTTACTCGAGGACATGGGAGACCCAGTACTTC. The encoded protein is CASSYSRTWETQYF.

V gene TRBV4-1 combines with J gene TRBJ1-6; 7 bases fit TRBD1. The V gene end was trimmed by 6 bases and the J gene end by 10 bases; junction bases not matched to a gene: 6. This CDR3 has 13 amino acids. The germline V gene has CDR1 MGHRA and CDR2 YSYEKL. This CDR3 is CASSRDRVSPLHF. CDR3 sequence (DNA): TGCGCCAGCAGTCGCGACAGGGTCTCACCCCTCCACTTT.

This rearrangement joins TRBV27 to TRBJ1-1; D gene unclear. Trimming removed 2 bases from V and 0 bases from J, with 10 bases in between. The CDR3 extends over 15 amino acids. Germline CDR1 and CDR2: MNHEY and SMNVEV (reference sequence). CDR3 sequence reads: CASSLRSNVNTEAFF. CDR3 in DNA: TGTGCCAGCAGTTTACGTTCTAACGTGAACACTGAAGCTTTCTTT.

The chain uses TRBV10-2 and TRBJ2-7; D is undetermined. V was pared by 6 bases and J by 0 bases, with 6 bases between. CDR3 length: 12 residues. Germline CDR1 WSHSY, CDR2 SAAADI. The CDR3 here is CASSTSSYEQYF. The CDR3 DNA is TGCGCCAGCAGCACCAGCTCCTACGAGCAGTACTTC.

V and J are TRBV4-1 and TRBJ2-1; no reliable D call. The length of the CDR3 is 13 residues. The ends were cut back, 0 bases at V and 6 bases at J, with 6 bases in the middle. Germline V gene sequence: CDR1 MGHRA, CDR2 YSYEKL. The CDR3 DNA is TGCGCCAGCAGCCAAGAATTTCGCAATGAGCAGTTCTTC. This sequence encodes CASSQEFRNEQFF.